The count of the clone carrying this TCR beta chain is one. Sequencing was performed with immunoSEQ multiplex PCR; in TCRdb, only in-frame clones are kept and a portion is missing. There are some 550,000 clones in the sample; roughly 97% occur only once, and 0.057% lies in the top ten. The record originates from a study of shared clonotypes between healthy human individuals. Looked up from germline, CDR1 is MNHEY and CDR2 is SMNVEV (reference sequence). V lost 3 bases to trimming and J lost 3 bases, with 11 bases between them. This CDR3 is built from 14 residues. This sequence originates from a woman in her twenties or thirties in good health. Sample: naive CD4+ T cells sorted from blood. Sample subset: CD45RA+ positively selected. The V and J genes are TRBV27 and TRBJ1-2; D not resolved. The CDR3 is CASSLAGWDYGYTF. For the CDR3, the DNA is TGTGCCAGCAGTTTGGCCGGCTGGGACTATGGCTACACCTTC.